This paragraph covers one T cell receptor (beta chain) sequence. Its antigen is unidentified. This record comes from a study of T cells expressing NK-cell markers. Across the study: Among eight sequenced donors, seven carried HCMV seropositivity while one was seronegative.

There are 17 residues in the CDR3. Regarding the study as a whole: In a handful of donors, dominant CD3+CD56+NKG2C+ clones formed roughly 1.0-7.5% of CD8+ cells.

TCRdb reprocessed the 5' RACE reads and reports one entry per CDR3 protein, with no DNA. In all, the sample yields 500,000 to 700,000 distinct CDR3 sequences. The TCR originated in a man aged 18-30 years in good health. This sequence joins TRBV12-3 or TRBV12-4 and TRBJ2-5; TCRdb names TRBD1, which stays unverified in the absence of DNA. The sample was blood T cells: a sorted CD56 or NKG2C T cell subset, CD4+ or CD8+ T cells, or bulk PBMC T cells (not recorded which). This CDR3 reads CASSLAMGQGPQGTQYF.